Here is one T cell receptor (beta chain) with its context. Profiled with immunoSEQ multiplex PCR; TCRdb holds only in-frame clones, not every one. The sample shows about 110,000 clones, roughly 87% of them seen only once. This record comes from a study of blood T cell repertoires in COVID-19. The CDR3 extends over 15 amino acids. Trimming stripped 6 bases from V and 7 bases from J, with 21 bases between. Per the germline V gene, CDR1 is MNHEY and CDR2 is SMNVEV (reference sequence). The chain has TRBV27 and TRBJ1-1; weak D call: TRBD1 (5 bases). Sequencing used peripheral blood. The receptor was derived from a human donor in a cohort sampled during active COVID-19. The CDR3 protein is CASRGVVGGGGEAFF. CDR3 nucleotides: TGTGCCAGCAGGGGGGTCGTCGGGGGAGGAGGTGAAGCTTTCTTT.